These T cell receptor beta chains were read from a single sample in a study of T cell responses to AZD1222 COVID-19 vaccine. Some clones are missing from TCRdb's copy, which holds only in-frame ones; the method was immunoSEQ multiplex PCR. The sample has some 130,000 clones, 85% seen once; the top ten hold more than 7.5%. The sample consisted of peripheral blood, taken 28 days after the second dose of the MenACWY control vaccine. The receptors derive from an adult who received the MenACWY meningococcal vaccine as a control. The CDR3 runs from the conserved cysteine through the conserved F or W. Fields, in order: clone size, V gene, J gene, D gene, CDR3 DNA, CDR3 protein. The D gene is left open where the match is weak. Rows give clone size only sometimes, using once, few, many, or a class for an expanded clone.

size: -
V: TRBV5-1
J: TRBJ2-5
D: -
DNA: TGCGCCAGCAGCCAAACGCCCAAGGCTGGGGAGACCCAGTACTTC
CDR3: CASSQTPKAGETQYF

size: once
V: TRBV11-3
J: TRBJ1-4
D: -
DNA: TGTGCCAGCAGCCCGGGACGTTGGGGAACGTCTGAAAAACTGTTTTTT
CDR3: CASSPGRWGTSEKLFF

size: -
V: TRBV11-1
J: TRBJ1-1
D: -
DNA: TGTGCCAGCAGCATAGGATACAAGAACACTGAAGCTTTCTTT
CDR3: CASSIGYKNTEAFF

size: -
V: TRBV19
J: TRBJ1-4
D: TRBD1
DNA: TGTGCCAGTAGTATAGTGGGACAGGGTACTGAAAAACTGTTTTTT
CDR3: CASSIVGQGTEKLFF

size: -
V: TRBV29-1
J: TRBJ1-2
D: -
DNA: TGCAGCGTTGAACAACAGGGAGGGGCCAGCTACACCTTC
CDR3: CSVEQQGGASYTF

size: -
V: TRBV5-6
J: TRBJ2-5
D: -
DNA: TGTGCCAGCAGCCGTTGGCGCAGCTCAGAGACCCAGTACTTC
CDR3: CASSRWRSSETQYF

size: -
V: TRBV28
J: TRBJ1-1
D: -
DNA: TGTGCCAGCAGCCTCGACAAACCTGAAGCTTTCTTT
CDR3: CASSLDKPEAFF

size: -
V: TRBV2
J: TRBJ1-1
D: -
DNA: TGTGCCAGCTCCTCGAACACTGAAGCTTTCTTT
CDR3: CASSSNTEAFF

size: -
V: TRBV14
J: TRBJ1-3
D: -
DNA: TGTGCCAGCAGCCAAGTGGGAAACACCATATATTTT
CDR3: CASSQVGNTIYF

size: once
V: TRBV12-3/TRBV12-4
J: TRBJ2-7
D: -
DNA: TGTGCCAGCAGTCCAAGACTAAGCTACGAGCAGTACTTC
CDR3: CASSPRLSYEQYF

size: -
V: TRBV7-2
J: TRBJ2-1
D: TRBD2
DNA: TGTGCCAGCAGCGGGATAAGCGGGAGGGTTTTCTTC
CDR3: CASSGISGRVFF

size: once
V: TRBV6-1
J: TRBJ1-4
D: -
DNA: TGTGCCAGCAGTGAAGGGACAGCGGAGTGGGAAAAACTGTTTTTT
CDR3: CASSEGTAEWEKLFF

size: -
V: TRBV7-9
J: TRBJ2-2
D: -
DNA: TGTGCCAGCAGCTTAGGCCCGGGCGCGAACACCGGGGAGCTGTTTTTT
CDR3: CASSLGPGANTGELFF

size: few
V: TRBV4-3
J: TRBJ2-7
D: -
DNA: TGCGCCAGCAGCCCCTCGGGACAAAACTACGAGCAGTACTTC
CDR3: CASSPSGQNYEQYF

size: -
V: TRBV5-1
J: TRBJ1-1
D: TRBD1
DNA: TGCGCCAGCAGCGTAAGACAGGGCGTAGCTGAAGCTTTCTTT
CDR3: CASSVRQGVAEAFF

size: -
V: TRBV3-1/TRBV3-2
J: TRBJ2-7
D: -
DNA: TGTGCCAGCAGCCAAAGGGGGACTGTCCAGCAGTACTTC
CDR3: CASSQRGTVQQYF

size: -
V: TRBV4-2
J: TRBJ1-1
D: -
DNA: TGTGCCAGCAGCCAAAAGGACGGGGTGAACACTGAAGCTTTCTTT
CDR3: CASSQKDGVNTEAFF

size: -
V: TRBV5-1
J: TRBJ2-5
D: -
DNA: TGCGCCAGCAGCTATAGCGGCAGAGAAGAGACCCAGTACTTC
CDR3: CASSYSGREETQYF

size: -
V: TRBV19
J: TRBJ2-4
D: TRBD1
DNA: TGTGCCAGTAGTATAGATTTGGCGGGGACAGGGGGAAACATTCAGTACTTC
CDR3: CASSIDLAGTGGNIQYF

size: -
V: TRBV19
J: TRBJ2-3
D: TRBD2
DNA: TGTGCCAGTAGTGTCGGACTAGCGGGAGACTCTAGCACAGATACGCAGTATTTT
CDR3: CASSVGLAGDSSTDTQYF

size: -
V: TRBV6-5
J: TRBJ2-2
D: TRBD1
DNA: TGTGCCAGCAGACAGGGGAGCACCGGGGAGCTGTTTTTT
CDR3: CASRQGSTGELFF

size: -
V: TRBV28
J: TRBJ1-2
D: TRBD1
DNA: TGTGCCAGCAGCCCTCCGACAGGGGGCAGCTATGGCTACACCTTC
CDR3: CASSPPTGGSYGYTF

size: -
V: TRBV4-1
J: TRBJ1-6
D: -
DNA: TGCGCCAGCAGCCAAGATGAGGGAACCAATTCACCCCTCCACTTT
CDR3: CASSQDEGTNSPLHF

size: -
V: TRBV6-5
J: TRBJ1-5
D: TRBD1
DNA: TGTGCCAGCGGTAACGGTCCGGGACAGAATCAGCCCCAGCATTTT
CDR3: CASGNGPGQNQPQHF

size: -
V: TRBV6-2/TRBV6-3
J: TRBJ2-6
D: -
DNA: TGTGCCAGCAGCCATGTAACAGGGTCTGGGGCCAACGTCCTGACTTTC
CDR3: CASSHVTGSGANVLTF

size: -
V: TRBV4-3
J: TRBJ1-1
D: -
DNA: TGCGCCAGCCGTAAAGGGCCGGCGTCTGAAGCTTTCTTT
CDR3: CASRKGPASEAFF

size: -
V: TRBV4-2
J: TRBJ2-3
D: TRBD2
DNA: TGTGCCAGCAGCCAAGGATTTAGCGGGGGCGCAGATACGCAGTATTTT
CDR3: CASSQGFSGGADTQYF

size: -
V: TRBV29-1
J: TRBJ2-1
D: TRBD2
DNA: TGCAGCGTTACCGGGACTAGCGGTCAGAGCTCCTACAATGAGCAGTTCTTC
CDR3: CSVTGTSGQSSYNEQFF

size: -
V: TRBV27
J: TRBJ2-2
D: -
DNA: TGTGCCAGCAGTTTAAAAGTGGGGGAGTACACCGGGGAGCTGTTTTTT
CDR3: CASSLKVGEYTGELFF

size: -
V: TRBV9
J: TRBJ1-2
D: -
DNA: TGTGCCAGCACCAAGACTAGCCTTGGGGGCTACACCTTC
CDR3: CASTKTSLGGYTF

size: few
V: TRBV11-1
J: TRBJ2-1
D: -
DNA: TGTGCCAGCAGCTTCGAGGGACACAATGAGCAGTTCTTC
CDR3: CASSFEGHNEQFF

size: -
V: TRBV5-5
J: TRBJ1-6
D: -
DNA: TGTGCCAGCAGCTTGCGTCCGGCAGGGGACTCACCCCTCCACTTT
CDR3: CASSLRPAGDSPLHF

size: -
V: TRBV3-1/TRBV3-2
J: TRBJ1-3
D: -
DNA: TGTGCCAGCAGTCCGGACATTCTCTCTGGAAACACCATATATTTT
CDR3: CASSPDILSGNTIYF

size: -
V: TRBV5-4
J: TRBJ1-2
D: -
DNA: TGTGCCAGCAGCAATCGGGACGGTGGGAACTATGGCTACACCTTC
CDR3: CASSNRDGGNYGYTF

size: -
V: TRBV20-1
J: TRBJ1-2
D: TRBD1
DNA: TGCAGTGCTAGTGAGGTCAGGGGGCAAGACTATGGCTACACCTTC
CDR3: CSASEVRGQDYGYTF

size: -
V: TRBV27
J: TRBJ1-6
D: TRBD1
DNA: TGTGCCAGCAGTCCCACGACAGGGTGGAATTCACCCCTCCACTTT
CDR3: CASSPTTGWNSPLHF

size: few
V: TRBV7-8
J: TRBJ1-5
D: -
DNA: TGTGCCAGCAGCTTTTTTCTCAATCAGCCCCAGCATTTT
CDR3: CASSFFLNQPQHF

size: once
V: TRBV5-1
J: TRBJ1-1
D: -
DNA: TGCGCCAGCAGCGGTCAGGGCATGAACACTGAAGCTTTCTTT
CDR3: CASSGQGMNTEAFF

size: once
V: TRBV5-1
J: TRBJ1-2
D: -
DNA: TGCGCCAGCAGCCAACAGGGCGGACTGGATGGCTACACCTTC
CDR3: CASSQQGGLDGYTF

size: -
V: TRBV5-1
J: TRBJ2-3
D: -
DNA: TGCGCCAGCAGCCCCTCTGGGGTGGATACGCAGTATTTT
CDR3: CASSPSGVDTQYF

size: once
V: TRBV7-9
J: TRBJ2-3
D: TRBD2
DNA: TGTGCCAGCAGCTCCCTAAGGGGGGGACTAGCGGGAGAAGATACGCAGTATTTT
CDR3: CASSSLRGGLAGEDTQYF

size: -
V: TRBV7-2
J: TRBJ2-1
D: TRBD2
DNA: TGTGCCAGCAGCCTACGACTAGCGGGACTCTACAATGAGCAGTTCTTC
CDR3: CASSLRLAGLYNEQFF

size: -
V: TRBV6-1
J: TRBJ1-3
D: -
DNA: TGTGCCAGCAGTGAAAGCGGCGCCATATATTTT
CDR3: CASSESGAIYF

size: -
V: TRBV19
J: TRBJ2-2
D: -
DNA: TGTGCCAGTAGTATAGGCCTAGGGAGACGGAACACCGGGGAGCTGTTTTTT
CDR3: CASSIGLGRRNTGELFF

size: -
V: TRBV19
J: TRBJ2-7
D: -
DNA: TGTGCCAGTAGTCCCGGGGCTGGCGAGCAGTACTTC
CDR3: CASSPGAGEQYF

size: once
V: TRBV4-1
J: TRBJ1-1
D: -
DNA: TGCGCCAGCAGCCAAGAAGTCTCTGGATTTGAAGCTTTCTTT
CDR3: CASSQEVSGFEAFF

size: -
V: TRBV7-9
J: TRBJ1-2
D: -
DNA: TGTGCCAGCAGCTCGCACAGGATTAACTATGGCTACACCTTC
CDR3: CASSSHRINYGYTF

size: once
V: TRBV27
J: TRBJ2-2
D: TRBD1
DNA: TGTGCCAGCAGCCCGCTCACAGGGGTTGCCGGGGAGCTGTTTTTT
CDR3: CASSPLTGVAGELFF

size: -
V: TRBV6-5
J: TRBJ1-1
D: -
DNA: TGTGCCAGCAGCATAAGACAGTTGAACACTGAAGCTTTCTTT
CDR3: CASSIRQLNTEAFF

size: -
V: TRBV10-3
J: TRBJ1-5
D: -
DNA: TGTGCCATCAGTGGTACGGGGAATAGCAATCAGCCCCAGCATTTT
CDR3: CAISGTGNSNQPQHF

size: -
V: TRBV19
J: TRBJ1-2
D: -
DNA: TGTGCCAGTAGTATATCAACGGGTCCAGGGGGCTACACCTTC
CDR3: CASSISTGPGGYTF

size: few
V: TRBV12-3/TRBV12-4
J: TRBJ1-1
D: -
DNA: TGTGCCAGCAGTTCCGTGGGCGCTGAAGCTTTCTTT
CDR3: CASSSVGAEAFF

size: once
V: TRBV27
J: TRBJ2-7
D: TRBD2
DNA: TGTGCCAGCAGTTCGCTAGCGGGACGTCTCAGCGAGCAGTACTTC
CDR3: CASSSLAGRLSEQYF

size: few
V: TRBV19
J: TRBJ2-5
D: -
DNA: TGTGCCAGTAGTATTTTGGGGACCCAAGAGACCCAGTACTTC
CDR3: CASSILGTQETQYF

size: -
V: TRBV5-1
J: TRBJ2-1
D: -
DNA: TGCGCCAGCAGCCTAGAGCCGGGTTCCTACAATGAGCAGTTCTTC
CDR3: CASSLEPGSYNEQFF

size: -
V: TRBV27
J: TRBJ2-1
D: -
DNA: TGTGCCAGCAGTCCCTACTTATCCGGAGGACTTGGGAATGAGCAGTTCTTC
CDR3: CASSPYLSGGLGNEQFF